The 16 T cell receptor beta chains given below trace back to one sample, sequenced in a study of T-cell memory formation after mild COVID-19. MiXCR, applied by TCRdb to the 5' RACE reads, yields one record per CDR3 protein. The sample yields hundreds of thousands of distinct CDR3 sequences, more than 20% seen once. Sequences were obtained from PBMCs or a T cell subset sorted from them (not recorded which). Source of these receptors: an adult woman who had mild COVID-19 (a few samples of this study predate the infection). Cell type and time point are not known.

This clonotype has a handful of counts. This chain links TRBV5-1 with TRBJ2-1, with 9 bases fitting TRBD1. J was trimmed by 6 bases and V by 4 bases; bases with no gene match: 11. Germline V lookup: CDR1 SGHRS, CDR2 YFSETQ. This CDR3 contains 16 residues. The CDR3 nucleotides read TGCGCCAGCAGCCAAATAAGTGGGACAGGGCCCAATGAGCAGTTCTTC. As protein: CASSQISGTGPNEQFF.

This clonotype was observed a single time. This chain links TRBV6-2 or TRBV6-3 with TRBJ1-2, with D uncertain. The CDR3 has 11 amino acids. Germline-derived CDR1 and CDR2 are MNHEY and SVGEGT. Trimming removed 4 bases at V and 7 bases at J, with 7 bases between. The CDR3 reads CASSFIGGYTF. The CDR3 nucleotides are TGTGCCAGCAGTTTTATTGGTGGCTACACCTTC.

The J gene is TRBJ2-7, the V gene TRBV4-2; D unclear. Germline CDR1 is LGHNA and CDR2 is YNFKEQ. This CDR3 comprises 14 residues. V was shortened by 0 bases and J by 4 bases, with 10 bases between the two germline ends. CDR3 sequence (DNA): TGTGCCAGCAGCCAAGATAGTCAGTTTTACGAGCAGTACTTC. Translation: CASSQDSQFYEQYF.

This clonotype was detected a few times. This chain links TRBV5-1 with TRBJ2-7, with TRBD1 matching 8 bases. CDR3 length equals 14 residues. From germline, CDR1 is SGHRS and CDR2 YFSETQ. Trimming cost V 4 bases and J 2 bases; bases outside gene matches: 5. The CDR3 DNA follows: TGCGCCAGCAGCGAAGGGACAGGTACCTACGAGCAGTACTTC. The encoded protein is CASSEGTGTYEQYF. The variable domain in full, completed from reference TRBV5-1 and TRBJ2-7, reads KAGVTQTPRYLIKTRGQQVTLSCSPISGHRSVSWYQQTPGQGLQFLFEYFSETQRNKGNFPGRFSGRQFSNSRSEMNVSTLELGDSALYLCASSEGTGTYEQYFGPGTRLTVT.

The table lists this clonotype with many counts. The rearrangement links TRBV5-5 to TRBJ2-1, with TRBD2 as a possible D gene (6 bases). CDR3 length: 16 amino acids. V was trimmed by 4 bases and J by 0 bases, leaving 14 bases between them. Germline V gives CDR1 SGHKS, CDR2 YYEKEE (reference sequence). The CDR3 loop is CASSGTHPSSYNEQFF. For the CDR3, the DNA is TGTGCCAGCAGCGGGACTCACCCTAGCTCCTACAATGAGCAGTTCTTC.

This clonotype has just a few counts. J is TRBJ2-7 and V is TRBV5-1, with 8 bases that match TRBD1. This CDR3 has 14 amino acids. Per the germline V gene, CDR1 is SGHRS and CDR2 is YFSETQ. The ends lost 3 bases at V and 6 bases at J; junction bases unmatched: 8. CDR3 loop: CASSWTGYVGEQYF. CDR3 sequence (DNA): TGCGCCAGCAGCTGGACAGGGTACGTAGGCGAGCAGTACTTC.

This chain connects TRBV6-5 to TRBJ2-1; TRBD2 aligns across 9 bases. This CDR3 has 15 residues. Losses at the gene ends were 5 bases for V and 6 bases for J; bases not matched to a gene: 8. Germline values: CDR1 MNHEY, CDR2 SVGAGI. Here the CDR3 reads CASSAAGGLGNEQFF. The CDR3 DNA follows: TGTGCCAGCAGTGCAGCGGGAGGATTGGGCAATGAGCAGTTCTTC.

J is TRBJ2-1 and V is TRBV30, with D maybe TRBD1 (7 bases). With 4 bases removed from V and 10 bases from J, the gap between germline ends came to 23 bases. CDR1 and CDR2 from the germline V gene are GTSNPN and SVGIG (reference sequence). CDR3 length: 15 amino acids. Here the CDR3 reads CAWKQGGLWTKEQFF. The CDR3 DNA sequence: TGTGCCTGGAAGCAGGGGGGACTTTGGACCAAGGAGCAGTTCTTC.

In nucleotides, the CDR3 is TGTGCCAGCAGCGCGCCGGAGGGTATGGGCTACACCTTC. It is translated as CASSAPEGMGYTF. The V and J genes are TRBV12-3 or TRBV12-4 and TRBJ1-2; D call uncertain. V was trimmed by 6 bases and J by 8 bases, leaving 16 bases between them. The CDR3 covers 13 residues.

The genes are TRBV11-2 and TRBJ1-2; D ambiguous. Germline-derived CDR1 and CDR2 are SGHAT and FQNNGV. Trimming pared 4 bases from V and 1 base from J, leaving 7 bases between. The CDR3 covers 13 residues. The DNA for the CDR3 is TGTGCCAGCAGCTCCAGCCTTAACTATGGCTACACCTTC. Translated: CASSSSLNYGYTF.

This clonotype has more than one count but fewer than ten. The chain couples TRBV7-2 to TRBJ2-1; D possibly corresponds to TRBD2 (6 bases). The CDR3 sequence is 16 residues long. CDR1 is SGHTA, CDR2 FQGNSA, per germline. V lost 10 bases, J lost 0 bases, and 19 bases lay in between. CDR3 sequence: CATPGGGSSSYNEQFF. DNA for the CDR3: TGTGCCACCCCCGGTGGGGGGTCGAGCTCCTACAATGAGCAGTTCTTC.

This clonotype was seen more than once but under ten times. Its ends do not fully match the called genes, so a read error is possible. CDR3 in DNA: TGCGCCAGCAGGTTGGGGAGGGAGCAGTACTTC. The encoded protein is CASRLGREQYF. The chain links TRBV5-1 to TRBJ2-7; possibly TRBD2 for D (6 bases). The CDR3 covers 11 residues. The V gene's germline CDR1 is SGHRS and CDR2 YFSETQ.

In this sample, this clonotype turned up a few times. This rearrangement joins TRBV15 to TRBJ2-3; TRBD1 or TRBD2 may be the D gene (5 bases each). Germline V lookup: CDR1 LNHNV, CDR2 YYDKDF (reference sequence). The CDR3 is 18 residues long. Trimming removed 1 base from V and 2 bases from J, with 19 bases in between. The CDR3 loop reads CATSRVRQSGTITDTQYF. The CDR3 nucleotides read TGTGCCACCAGCAGAGTCCGCCAATCCGGGACCATCACAGATACGCAGTATTTT.

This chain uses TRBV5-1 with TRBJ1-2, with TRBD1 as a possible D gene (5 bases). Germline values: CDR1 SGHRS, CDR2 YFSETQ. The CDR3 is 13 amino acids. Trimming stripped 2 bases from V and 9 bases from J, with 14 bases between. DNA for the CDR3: TGCGCCAGCAGCTTCTCGACAGCCAGTCGCTACACCTTC. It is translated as CASSFSTASRYTF.

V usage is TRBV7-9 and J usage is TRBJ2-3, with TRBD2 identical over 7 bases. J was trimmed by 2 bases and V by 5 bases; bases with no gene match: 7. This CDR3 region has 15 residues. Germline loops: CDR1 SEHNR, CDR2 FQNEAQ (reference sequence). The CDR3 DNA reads TGTGCCAGCAGCGCCGGGACTATAAACACAGATACGCAGTATTTT. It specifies CASSAGTINTDTQYF.

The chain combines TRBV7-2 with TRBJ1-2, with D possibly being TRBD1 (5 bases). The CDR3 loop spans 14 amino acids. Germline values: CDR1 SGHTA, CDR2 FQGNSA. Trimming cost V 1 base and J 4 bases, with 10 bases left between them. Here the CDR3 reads CASSLEGMFYGYTF. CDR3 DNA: TGTGCCAGCAGCTTAGAGGGGATGTTCTATGGCTACACCTTC.